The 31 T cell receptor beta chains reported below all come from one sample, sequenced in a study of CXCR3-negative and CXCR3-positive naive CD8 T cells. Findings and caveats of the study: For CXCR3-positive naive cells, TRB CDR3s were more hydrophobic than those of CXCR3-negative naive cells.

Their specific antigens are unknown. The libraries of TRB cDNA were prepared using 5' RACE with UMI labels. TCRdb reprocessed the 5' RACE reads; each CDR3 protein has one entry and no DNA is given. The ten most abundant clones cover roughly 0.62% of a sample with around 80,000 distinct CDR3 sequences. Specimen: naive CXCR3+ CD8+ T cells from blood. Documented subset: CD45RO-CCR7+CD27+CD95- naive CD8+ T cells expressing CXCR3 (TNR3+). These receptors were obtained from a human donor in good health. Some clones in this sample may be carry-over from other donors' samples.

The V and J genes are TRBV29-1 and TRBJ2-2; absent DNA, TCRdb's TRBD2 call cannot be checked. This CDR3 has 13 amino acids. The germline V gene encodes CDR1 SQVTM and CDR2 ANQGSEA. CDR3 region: CSVDEGDTGELFF.

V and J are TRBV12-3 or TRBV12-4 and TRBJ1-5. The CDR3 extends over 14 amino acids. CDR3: CASRLGGSNQPQHF.

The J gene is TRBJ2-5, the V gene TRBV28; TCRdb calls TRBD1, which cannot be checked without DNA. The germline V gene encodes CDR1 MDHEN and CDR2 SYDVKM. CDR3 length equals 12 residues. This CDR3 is CASSRGVETQYF.

CDR3 amino acids: CASSLAEENEQFF. The chain recombines TRBV7-6 with TRBJ2-1. Germline CDR1 SGHVS, CDR2 FNYEAQ. This CDR3 has 13 residues.

The CDR3: CASSVDGSGYEQYF. The gene calls are TRBV9 and TRBJ2-7; with no DNA, the TCRdb D assignment of TRBD2 cannot be verified. This CDR3 has 14 residues. The V gene's germline CDR1 is SGDLS and CDR2 YYNGEE.

Here the CDR3 reads CASSSGQGARNEQFF. The chain uses TRBV12-3 or TRBV12-4 and TRBJ2-1; TCRdb calls TRBD1, which cannot be checked without DNA. The CDR3 length is 15 residues.

CDR3 sequence: CATSDPGQADTQYF. V is TRBV24-1 and J is TRBJ2-3; as DNA is missing, the TRBD1 call by TCRdb cannot be tested. The CDR3 consists of 14 residues. Germline V lookup: CDR1 KGHDR, CDR2 SFDVKD.

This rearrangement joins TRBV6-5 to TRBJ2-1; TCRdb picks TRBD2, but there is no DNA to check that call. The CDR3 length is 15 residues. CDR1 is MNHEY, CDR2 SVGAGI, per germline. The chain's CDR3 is CASSAASGGYNEQFF.

The CDR3 spells CASDASSSEQYF. The chain links TRBV23-1 to TRBJ2-7. TRBV23-1 is an open reading frame whose function is uncertain. The CDR3 consists of 12 residues.

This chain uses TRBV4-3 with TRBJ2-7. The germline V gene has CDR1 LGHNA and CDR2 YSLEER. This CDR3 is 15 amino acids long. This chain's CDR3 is CASSQEDSIEYEQYF.

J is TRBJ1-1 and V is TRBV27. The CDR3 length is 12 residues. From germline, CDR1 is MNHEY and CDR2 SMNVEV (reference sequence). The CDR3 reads CASMKGPSTAFF.

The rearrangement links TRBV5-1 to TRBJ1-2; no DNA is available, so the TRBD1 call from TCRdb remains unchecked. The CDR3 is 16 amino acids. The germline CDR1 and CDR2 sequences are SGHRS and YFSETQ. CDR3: CASSLTGGPPNYGYTF. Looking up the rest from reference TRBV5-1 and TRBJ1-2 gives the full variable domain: KAGVTQTPRYLIKTRGQQVTLSCSPISGHRSVSWYQQTPGQGLQFLFEYFSETQRNKGNFPGRFSGRQFSNSRSEMNVSTLELGDSALYLCASSLTGGPPNYGYTFGSGTRLTVV.

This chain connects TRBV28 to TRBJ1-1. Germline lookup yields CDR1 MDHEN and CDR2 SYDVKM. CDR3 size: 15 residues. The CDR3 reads CASSLLTGVNTEAFF.

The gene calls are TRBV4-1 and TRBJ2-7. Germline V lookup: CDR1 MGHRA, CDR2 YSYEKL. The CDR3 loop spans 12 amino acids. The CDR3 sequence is CASSQDFYEQYF.

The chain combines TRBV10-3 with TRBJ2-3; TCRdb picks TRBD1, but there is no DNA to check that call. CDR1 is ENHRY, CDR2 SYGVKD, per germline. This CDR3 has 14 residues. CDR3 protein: CAISDRGSTDTQYF.

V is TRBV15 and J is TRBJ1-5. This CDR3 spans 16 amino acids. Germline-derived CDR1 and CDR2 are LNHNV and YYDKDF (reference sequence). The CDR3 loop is CATSSGTGRGNQPQHF. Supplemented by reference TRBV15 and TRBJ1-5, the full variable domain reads DAMVIQNPRYQVTQFGKPVTLSCSQTLNHNVMYWYQQKSSQAPKLLFHYYDKDFNNEADTPDNFQSRRPNTSFCFLDIRSPGLGDTAMYLCATSSGTGRGNQPQHFGDGTRLSIL.

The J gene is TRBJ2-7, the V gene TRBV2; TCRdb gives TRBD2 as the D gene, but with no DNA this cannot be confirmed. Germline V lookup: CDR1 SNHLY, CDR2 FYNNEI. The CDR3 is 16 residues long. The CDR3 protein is CASSPGLAGGNYEQYF.

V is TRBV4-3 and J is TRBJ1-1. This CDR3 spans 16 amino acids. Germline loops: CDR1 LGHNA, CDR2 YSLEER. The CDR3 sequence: CASSLGRTTENTEAFF.

The CDR3 spells CSVDGGEPYEQYF. The chain is built from TRBV29-1 and TRBJ2-7. This CDR3 contains 13 residues. Germline loops: CDR1 SQVTM, CDR2 ANQGSEA.

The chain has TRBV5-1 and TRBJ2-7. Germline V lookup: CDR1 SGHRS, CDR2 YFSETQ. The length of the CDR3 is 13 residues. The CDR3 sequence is CASSPENRYEQYF.

CDR3 sequence: CASSSHELAGGQGEQFF. The chain combines TRBV7-2 with TRBJ2-1; TCRdb reports TRBD2, a call that lacks DNA to check it against. Germline CDR1 SGHTA, CDR2 FQGNSA. The CDR3 contains 17 residues.

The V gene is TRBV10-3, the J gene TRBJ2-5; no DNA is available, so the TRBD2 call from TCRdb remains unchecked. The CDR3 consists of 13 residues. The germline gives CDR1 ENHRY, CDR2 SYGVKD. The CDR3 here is CAIAGLAEETQYF.

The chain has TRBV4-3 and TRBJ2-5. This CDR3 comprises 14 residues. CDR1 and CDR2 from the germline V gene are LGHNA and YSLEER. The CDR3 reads CASSQGIGRETQYF.

CDR3 region: CASSLWTNNEQFF. The rearrangement links TRBV7-6 to TRBJ2-1. Germline loops: CDR1 SGHVS, CDR2 FNYEAQ. CDR3 length: 13 residues.

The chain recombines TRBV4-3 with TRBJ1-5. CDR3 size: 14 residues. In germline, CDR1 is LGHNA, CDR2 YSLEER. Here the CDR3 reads CASSQVEGNQPQHF.

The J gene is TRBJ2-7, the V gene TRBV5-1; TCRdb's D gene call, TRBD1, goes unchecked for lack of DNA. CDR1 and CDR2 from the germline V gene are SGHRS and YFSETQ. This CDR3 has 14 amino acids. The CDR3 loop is CASSPTGLAYEQYF.

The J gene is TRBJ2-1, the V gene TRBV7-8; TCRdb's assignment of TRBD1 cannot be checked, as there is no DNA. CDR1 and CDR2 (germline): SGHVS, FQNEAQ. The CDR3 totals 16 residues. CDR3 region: CASSQGGGTDNNEQFF. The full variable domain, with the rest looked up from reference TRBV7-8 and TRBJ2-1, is GAGVSQSPRYKVAKRGQDVALRCDPISGHVSLFWYQQALGQGPEFLTYFQNEAQLDKSGLPSDRFFAERPEGSVSTLKIQRTQQEDSAVYLCASSQGGGTDNNEQFFGPGTRLTVL.

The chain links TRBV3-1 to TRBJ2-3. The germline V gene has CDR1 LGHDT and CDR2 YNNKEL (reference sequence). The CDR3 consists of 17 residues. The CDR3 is CASSQGVLISRTDTQYF.

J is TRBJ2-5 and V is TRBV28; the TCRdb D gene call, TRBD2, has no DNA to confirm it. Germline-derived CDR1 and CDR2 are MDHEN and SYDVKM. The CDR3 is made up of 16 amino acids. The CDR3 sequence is CASNGLAGKIQETQYF.

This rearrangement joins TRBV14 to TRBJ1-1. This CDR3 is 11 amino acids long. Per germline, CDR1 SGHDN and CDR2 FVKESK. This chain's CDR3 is CASSRYTEAFF.

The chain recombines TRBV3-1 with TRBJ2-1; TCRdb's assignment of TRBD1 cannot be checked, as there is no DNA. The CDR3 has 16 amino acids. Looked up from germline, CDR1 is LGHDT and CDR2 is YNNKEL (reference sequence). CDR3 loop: CASSQFPRAGVNEQFF.